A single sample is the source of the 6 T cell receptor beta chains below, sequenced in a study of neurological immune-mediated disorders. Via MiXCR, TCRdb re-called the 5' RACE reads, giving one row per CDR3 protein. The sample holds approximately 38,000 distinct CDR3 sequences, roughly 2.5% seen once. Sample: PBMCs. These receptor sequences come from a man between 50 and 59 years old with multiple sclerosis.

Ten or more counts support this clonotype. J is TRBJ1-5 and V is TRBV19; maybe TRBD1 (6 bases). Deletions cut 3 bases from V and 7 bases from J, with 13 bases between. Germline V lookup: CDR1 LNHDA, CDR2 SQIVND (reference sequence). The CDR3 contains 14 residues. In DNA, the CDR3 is TGTGCCAGTAGTATTGCGGGGGCGGGACAGCCCCAGCATTTT. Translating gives CASSIAGAGQPQHF.

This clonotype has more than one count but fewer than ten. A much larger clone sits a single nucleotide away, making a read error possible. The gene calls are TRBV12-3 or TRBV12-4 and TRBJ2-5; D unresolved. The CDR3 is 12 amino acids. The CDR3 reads CVSRSPGETQYF. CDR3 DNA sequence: TGTGTCAGCAGGTCCCCAGGAGAGACCCAGTACTTC.

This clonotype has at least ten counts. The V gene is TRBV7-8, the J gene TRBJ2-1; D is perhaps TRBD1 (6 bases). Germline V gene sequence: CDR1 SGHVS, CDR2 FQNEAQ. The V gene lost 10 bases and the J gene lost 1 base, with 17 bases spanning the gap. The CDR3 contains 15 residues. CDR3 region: CATTLRDNSYNEQFF. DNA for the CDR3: TGTGCCACCACACTCCGGGACAATTCCTACAATGAGCAGTTCTTC.

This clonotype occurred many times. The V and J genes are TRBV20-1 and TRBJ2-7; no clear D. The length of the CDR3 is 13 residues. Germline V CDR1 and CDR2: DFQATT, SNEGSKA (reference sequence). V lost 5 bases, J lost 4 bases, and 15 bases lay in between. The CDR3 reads CSAQPDRNYEQYF. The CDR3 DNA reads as TGCAGTGCTCAGCCCGACCGAAATTACGAGCAGTACTTC.

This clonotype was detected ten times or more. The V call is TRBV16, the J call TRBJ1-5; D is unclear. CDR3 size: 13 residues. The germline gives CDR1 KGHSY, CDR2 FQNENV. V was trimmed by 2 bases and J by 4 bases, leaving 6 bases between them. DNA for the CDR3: TGTGCCAGCAGCCAACAGGAGAATCAGCCCCAGCATTTT. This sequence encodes CASSQQENQPQHF.

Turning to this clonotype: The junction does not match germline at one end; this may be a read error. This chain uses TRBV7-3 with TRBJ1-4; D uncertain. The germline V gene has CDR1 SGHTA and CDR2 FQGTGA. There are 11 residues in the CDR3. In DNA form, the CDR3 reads TGTGCCAGCAGCTTAACGTTTGAGACCATTTTT. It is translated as CASSLTFETIF. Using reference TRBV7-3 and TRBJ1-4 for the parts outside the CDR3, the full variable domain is GAGVSQTPSNKVTEKGKYVELRCDPISGHTALYWYRQSLGQGPEFLIYFQGTGAADDSGLPNDRFFAVRPEGSVSTLKIQRTERGDSAVYLCASSLTFETIFGSGTQLSVL.